This passage covers 3 T cell receptor beta chains from one sample sequenced in a study of T cells in Graves' hyperthyroidism and ophthalmopathy. From RNA transcripts, TCR beta CDR3 regions were amplified. TCR CDR3 underwent first-round RT-PCR with the HTBI primer set. TCRdb redid the calling of the multiplex PCR reads with MiXCR, one entry per CDR3 protein. The data hold 500,000 or so distinct CDR3 sequences, with approximately 17% observed a single time. Sequences were obtained from blood. These receptors were obtained from a woman between 18 and 30 years old with Graves' ophthalmopathy.

About this clonotype: At one of its ends the junction is not consistent with the germline gene, which may arise from a read error. This rearrangement joins TRBV29-1 to TRBJ2-1; no clear D. Germline assignment: CDR1 SQVTM and CDR2 ANQGSEA. The CDR3 is made up of 11 amino acids. DNA for the CDR3: TGCAACGTTTCGTCCTACAATGAGCAGTTCTTC. Translating gives CNVSSYNEQFF.

In this sample, this clonotype turned up a few times. CDR3 residues: CSVDDGQGLGYTF. CDR3 sequence (DNA): TGCAGCGTTGATGATGGACAGGGCTTAGGCTACACCTTC. The chain joins TRBV29-1 to TRBJ1-2, with 8 bases aligning to TRBD1. The CDR3 extends over 13 amino acids. CDR1 SQVTM and CDR2 ANQGSEA come from the germline V gene. V trimming: 3 bases; J trimming: 8 bases; junction bases outside the gene matches: 8.

This clonotype was detected a few times. The chain has TRBV6-2 or TRBV6-3 and TRBJ2-7; 10 nucleotides agree with TRBD1. The germline V gene encodes CDR1 MNHEY and CDR2 SVGEGT. CDR3 length: 17 residues. The junction had 10 bases not matched to a gene; V was cut back by 2 bases and J by 3 bases. CDR3 loop: CASSYGGQGVPIYEQYF. Here the CDR3 DNA reads TGTGCCAGCAGTTACGGCGGACAGGGGGTTCCTATCTACGAGCAGTACTTC.